This T cell receptor beta chain was sequenced in a study of blood T cell repertoires in COVID-19. The method was immunoSEQ multiplex PCR; TCRdb's version includes in-frame clones alone and lacks a portion of them. The sample lists roughly 250,000 clones; roughly 87% were seen once. There are 19 residues in the CDR3. V was clipped by 2 bases and J by 2 bases; unmatched bases: 16. Germline-derived CDR1 and CDR2 are SGHVS and FQNEAQ. The chain combines TRBV7-8 with TRBJ2-7; 9 positions agree with TRBD2. This TCR was recovered from a woman aged 25 to 39 with acute COVID-19. Input material: PBMCs or T cells enriched from blood (not recorded which). The DNA of the CDR3 is TGTGCCAGCAGCTTAAGGACAATTTTGGCTAGCGGGGCTCCCTACGAGCAGTACTTC. Amino acid sequence: CASSLRTILASGAPYEQYF.